This paragraph covers one T cell receptor (beta chain) sequence. During its preparation, the TCRbeta library received unique molecular identifiers. TCRdb re-analysed the PCR reads in MiXCR, keeping a single row per CDR3 protein. The sample shows more than 550,000 distinct CDR3 sequences, about 10% of them seen only once. This sample was included in a study of T-cell reconstitution after alpha-beta-depleted transplantation in children. The CDR3 covers 15 residues. From germline, CDR1 is KGHSH and CDR2 LQKENI. After removal of 5 bases from V and 2 bases from J, the junction contained 3 bases not matched to a gene.

Sequenced material: PBMCs from the stem cell graft donor, taken from the stem cell graft. The J gene is TRBJ2-2, the V gene TRBV18, with 9 bases that match TRBD1. The receptor's source is a human donor who donated a stem cell graft to a child with acute myeloid leukemia. The CDR3 DNA reads as TGTGCCAGCTCAAAGGGACAGGGAAACACCGGGGAGCTGTTTTTT. Its translation is CASSKGQGNTGELFF.